The rows below give T cell receptor beta chains drawn from one sample of a study of cytomegalovirus exposure and HLA in healthy donors. Using immunoSEQ multiplex PCR, the repertoire was profiled, and TCRdb retains in-frame clones only, with some absent. Found here are fewer than 150,000 clones, 70% of them singletons; the top ten hold 1.5% to 2%. The sequenced material came from PBMCs. The receptors here all came from a woman aged 25-40 years in good health and CMV-seronegative. Both conserved end residues are part of each CDR3. A D gene is named only where the DNA matches it firmly. Clone sizes are given selectively: once, few, many, or a class where the clone is expanded.

>.|TRBV29-1|TRBD2|TRBJ2-3
TGCAGCGTTGAATATGCGGGAGGGCCTAACCCCGATACGCAGTATTTT
CSVEYAGGPNPDTQYF
>.|TRBV4-1|.|TRBJ1-6
TGCGCCAGCAGCCAAGATCCCGCGCCCGATAATTCACCCCTCCACTTT
CASSQDPAPDNSPLHF
>.|TRBV2|TRBD2|TRBJ2-1
TGTGCCAGCTCCGGACTAGCGGACAATGAGCAGTTCTTC
CASSGLADNEQFF
>.|TRBV5-6|.|TRBJ1-1
TGTGCCAGCAGCTTGTTGGCAGGGCCTACTGAAGCTTTCTTT
CASSLLAGPTEAFF
>.|TRBV30|TRBD1|TRBJ1-5
TGTGCCTGGGAGGACAGGGGGCAGGGTCAGCCCCAGCATTTT
CAWEDRGQGQPQHF
>.|TRBV19|.|TRBJ1-5
TGTGCCAGTAGTATCGTAGGAGGAGGCGGCAATCAGCCCCAGCATTTT
CASSIVGGGGNQPQHF
>.|TRBV14|TRBD1|TRBJ1-2
TGTGCCAGCAGCCAAGCGGGACAGCCTTTACCTCATGGCTACACCTTC
CASSQAGQPLPHGYTF
>.|TRBV6-1|TRBD2|TRBJ2-5
TGTGCCAGCAACGTCGGCGGGGGGGCGGAGACCCAGTACTTC
CASNVGGGAETQYF
>.|TRBV19|.|TRBJ2-5
TGTGCCAGTAGTATCCCTCAGCGTGCAGAGACCCAGTACTTC
CASSIPQRAETQYF
>.|TRBV27|.|TRBJ2-2
TGTGCCAGCAGTTTAATAGCTAGATACACCGGGGAGCTGTTTTTT
CASSLIARYTGELFF
>.|TRBV6-1|TRBD1|TRBJ1-2
TGTGCCAGCAGTGAACGGGACAGATTAGCAGCTTATGGCTACACCTTC
CASSERDRLAAYGYTF
>.|TRBV6-1|TRBD2|TRBJ2-7
TGTGCCAGCAGTGCCCGGACTAGCGCAAGCTCCTACGAGCAGTACTTC
CASSARTSASSYEQYF
>.|TRBV11-2|.|TRBJ2-2
TGTGCCAGCAGTCACGCGTGGCTTGCGGGCACCGGGGAGCTGTTTTTT
CASSHAWLAGTGELFF
>.|TRBV5-6|.|TRBJ2-7
TGTGCCAGCAGCCCGACAGGCGACTCCTACGAGCAGTACTTC
CASSPTGDSYEQYF
>.|TRBV5-1|.|TRBJ2-5
TGCGCCAGCAGCTTGGTCGGGGGAACGGTTAAAGAGACCCAGTACTTC
CASSLVGGTVKETQYF
>.|TRBV28|TRBD2|TRBJ2-7
TGTGCCAGCAGTCCGATGACTAGCGGGATAGTGTACGAGCAGTACTTC
CASSPMTSGIVYEQYF
>.|TRBV13|TRBD2|TRBJ2-1
TGTGCCAGCAGCTTTCTTGGGACTAGCGGGAGGAATGAGCAGTTCTTC
CASSFLGTSGRNEQFF
>once|TRBV11-2|.|TRBJ1-1
TGTGCCAGCAGCCCCTACGTAGAAGCTTTCTTT
CASSPYVEAFF
>.|TRBV5-1|TRBD1|TRBJ1-1
TGCGCCAGCAGCTTAGGGGACAGCCAAAACACTGAAGCTTTCTTT
CASSLGDSQNTEAFF
>.|TRBV5-1|.|TRBJ2-7
TGCGCCAGCAGCTTGAGTCCCGGGAGAAACTACGAGCAGTACTTC
CASSLSPGRNYEQYF
>.|TRBV18|.|TRBJ2-5
TGTGCCAGCTCACCACCGGGCGCGGAGACCCAGTACTTC
CASSPPGAETQYF
>.|TRBV7-8|.|TRBJ2-3
TGTGCCAGCAGCTTGACCGGGACAAGGAATACGCAGTATTTT
CASSLTGTRNTQYF
>.|TRBV29-1|TRBD1|TRBJ2-1
TGCAGCGTTGACCTCCTAACAGGGGATGAGCAGTTCTTC
CSVDLLTGDEQFF
>few|TRBV9|TRBD2|TRBJ2-1
TGTGCCAGCAGCGGCGGACTAGCGGCCAACAATGAGCAGTTCTTC
CASSGGLAANNEQFF
>.|TRBV11-2|.|TRBJ2-2
TGTGCCAGCAGCTTAGCGGTAGCGGTTAACACCGGGGAGCTGTTTTTT
CASSLAVAVNTGELFF
>.|TRBV4-2|.|TRBJ2-1
TGTGCCAGCAGCCGCAGCGGGGAGCAGTTCTTC
CASSRSGEQFF
>.|TRBV6-1|.|TRBJ1-1
TGTGCCAGCAGTGTTGCAGGGGCAGATACTGAAGCTTTCTTT
CASSVAGADTEAFF
>few|TRBV7-6|.|TRBJ1-3
TGTGCCAGCAGCTTAGGGGCAGACTCTGGAAACACCATATATTTT
CASSLGADSGNTIYF